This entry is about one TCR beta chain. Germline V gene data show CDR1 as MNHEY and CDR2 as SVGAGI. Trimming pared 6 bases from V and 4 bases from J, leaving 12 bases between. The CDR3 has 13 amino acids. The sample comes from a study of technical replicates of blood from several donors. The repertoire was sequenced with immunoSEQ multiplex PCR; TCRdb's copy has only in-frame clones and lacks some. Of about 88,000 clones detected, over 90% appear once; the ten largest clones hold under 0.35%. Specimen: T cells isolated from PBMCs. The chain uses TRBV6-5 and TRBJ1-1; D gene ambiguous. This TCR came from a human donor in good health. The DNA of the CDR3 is TGTGCCAGCAGCCGAGATTATGGCACTGAAGCTTTCTTT. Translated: CASSRDYGTEAFF.